These T cell receptor beta chains were read from a single sample in a study of cytomegalovirus exposure and HLA in healthy donors. Here immunoSEQ multiplex PCR was the method, and the copy in TCRdb shows in-frame clones only, minus some. Among approximately 97,000 clones listed, around 82% were seen once. Sequenced: PBMCs. The source of these receptors is a man aged 35-49 years in good health and CMV-seropositive. Each CDR3 is given with its conserved first and last residue. Fields, in order: J gene, D gene, V gene, CDR3 DNA, CDR3 protein. A D gene is named only where the DNA matches it firmly.

J: TRBJ1-1
D: -
V: TRBV21-1
DNA: TGTGCCAGCAGCAAAGAGGGGAAGACACTACAGAACACTGAAGCTTTCTTT
CDR3: CASSKEGKTLQNTEAFF

J: TRBJ1-5
D: TRBD1
V: TRBV29-1
DNA: TGCAGCGTTGTAGTTGTCGGGACAGGAAGCAATCAGCCCCAGCATTTT
CDR3: CSVVVVGTGSNQPQHF

J: TRBJ2-7
D: -
V: TRBV4-2
DNA: TGTGCCAGCAGCCAAGATTTAACCAGCGGAGCGTACGAGCAGTACTTC
CDR3: CASSQDLTSGAYEQYF

J: TRBJ2-1
D: -
V: TRBV4-1
DNA: TGCGCCAGCAGCCACCCCCAGGGCAGTTTTGGCAATGAGCAGTTCTTC
CDR3: CASSHPQGSFGNEQFF

J: TRBJ1-5
D: TRBD1
V: TRBV5-4
DNA: TGTGCCAGCAGCGACCGGACCTCAGGGGGCCAGCCCCAGCATTTT
CDR3: CASSDRTSGGQPQHF

J: TRBJ2-7
D: TRBD2
V: TRBV28
DNA: TGTGCCAGCAGTCCCCGACTAGCGGGAGGAAGGAACGAGCAGTACTTC
CDR3: CASSPRLAGGRNEQYF

J: TRBJ2-7
D: -
V: TRBV29-1
DNA: TGCAGCGTTGTTCAGGTCGGCGAGCAGTACTTC
CDR3: CSVVQVGEQYF

J: TRBJ2-7
D: TRBD2
V: TRBV4-1
DNA: TGCGCCAGCAGCCAAGACTCGGGGGGGTACGAGCAGTACTTC
CDR3: CASSQDSGGYEQYF

J: TRBJ2-1
D: -
V: TRBV9
DNA: TGTGCCAGCAGCCCCCTCCGGCAGGGGATGCGCAATGAGCAGTTCTTC
CDR3: CASSPLRQGMRNEQFF

J: TRBJ1-1
D: -
V: TRBV5-4
DNA: TGTGCCAGCAGCTTGTTAACAGGGATCACTGAAGCTTTCTTT
CDR3: CASSLLTGITEAFF